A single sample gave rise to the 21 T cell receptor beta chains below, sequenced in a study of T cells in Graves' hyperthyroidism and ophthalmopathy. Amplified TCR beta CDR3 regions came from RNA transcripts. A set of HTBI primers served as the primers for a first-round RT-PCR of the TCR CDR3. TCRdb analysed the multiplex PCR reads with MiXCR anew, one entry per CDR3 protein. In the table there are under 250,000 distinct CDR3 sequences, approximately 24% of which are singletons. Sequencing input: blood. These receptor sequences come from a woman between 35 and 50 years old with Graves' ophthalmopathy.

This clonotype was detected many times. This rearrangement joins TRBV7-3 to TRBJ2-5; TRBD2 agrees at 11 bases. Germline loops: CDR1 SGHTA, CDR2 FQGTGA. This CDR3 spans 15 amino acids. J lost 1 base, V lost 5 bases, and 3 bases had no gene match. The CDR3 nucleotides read TGTGCCAGCAGCGTTAGCGGGAGGGCCCAAGAGACCCAGTACTTC. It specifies CASSVSGRAQETQYF.

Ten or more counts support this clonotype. CDR3 in DNA: TGTGCCAGCAGCTTGCTTACGAGCCCTTATAGGGGAGATCAGCCCCAGCATTTT. It codes for CASSLLTSPYRGDQPQHF. The chain joins TRBV5-6 to TRBJ1-5, with D maybe TRBD1 (5 bases). Germline V gene sequence: CDR1 SGHDT, CDR2 YYEEEE. The CDR3 covers 18 residues. The germline V and J ends were trimmed by 1 base and 5 bases, with 22 bases remaining between them.

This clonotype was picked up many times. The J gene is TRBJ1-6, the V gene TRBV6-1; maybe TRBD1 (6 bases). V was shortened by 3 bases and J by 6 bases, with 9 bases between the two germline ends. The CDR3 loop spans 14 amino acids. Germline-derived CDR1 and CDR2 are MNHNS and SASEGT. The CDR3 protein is CASSDRGVNSPLHF. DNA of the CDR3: TGTGCCAGCAGTGACAGGGGAGTTAATTCACCCCTCCACTTT.

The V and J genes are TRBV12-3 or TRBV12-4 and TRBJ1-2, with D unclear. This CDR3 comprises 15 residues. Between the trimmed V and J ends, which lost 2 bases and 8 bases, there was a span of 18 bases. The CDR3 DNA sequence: TGTGCCAGCAGTTTACTTGACCTTTTGATCCGAGGCTACACCTTC. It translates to CASSLLDLLIRGYTF.

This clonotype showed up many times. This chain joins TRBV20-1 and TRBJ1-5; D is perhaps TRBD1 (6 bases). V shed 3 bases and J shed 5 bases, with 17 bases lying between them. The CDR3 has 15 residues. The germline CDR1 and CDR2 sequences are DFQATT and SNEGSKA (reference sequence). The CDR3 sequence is CSASQDSYNDQPQHF. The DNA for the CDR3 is TGCAGTGCTAGTCAGGACAGCTATAACGATCAGCCCCAGCATTTT.

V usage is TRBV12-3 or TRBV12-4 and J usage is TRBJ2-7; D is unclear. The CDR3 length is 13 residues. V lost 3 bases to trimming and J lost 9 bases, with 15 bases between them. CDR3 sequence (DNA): TGTGCCAGCAGTTTTGAGGTAGTAAGGAGGCAGTACTTC. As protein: CASSFEVVRRQYF.

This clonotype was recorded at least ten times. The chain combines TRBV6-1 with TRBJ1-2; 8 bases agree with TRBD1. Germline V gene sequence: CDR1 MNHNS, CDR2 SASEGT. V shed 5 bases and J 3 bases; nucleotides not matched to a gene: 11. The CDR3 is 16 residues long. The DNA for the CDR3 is TGTGCCAGCAGTACCAGGACTGGACAGGGAGACTATGGCTACACCTTC. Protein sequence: CASSTRTGQGDYGYTF.

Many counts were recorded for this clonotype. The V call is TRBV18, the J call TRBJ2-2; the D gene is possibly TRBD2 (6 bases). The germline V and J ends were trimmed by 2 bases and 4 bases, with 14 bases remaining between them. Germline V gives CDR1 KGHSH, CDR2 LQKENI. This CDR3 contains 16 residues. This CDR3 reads CASSPRTSPRTGELFF. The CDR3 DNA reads TGTGCCAGCTCACCAAGAACTAGCCCGCGCACCGGGGAGCTGTTTTTT.

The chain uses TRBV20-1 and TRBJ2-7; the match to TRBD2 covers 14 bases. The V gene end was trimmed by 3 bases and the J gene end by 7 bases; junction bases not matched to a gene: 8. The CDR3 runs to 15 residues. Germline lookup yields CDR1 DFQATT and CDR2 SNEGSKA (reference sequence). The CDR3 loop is CSASTPGLAGVEQYF. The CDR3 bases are TGCAGTGCTAGCACACCGGGACTAGCGGGAGTGGAGCAGTACTTC.

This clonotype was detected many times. CDR3 coding DNA: TGTGCCAGCTCACCACCTGCGTTAAACACTGAAGCTTTCTTT. As protein: CASSPPALNTEAFF. This chain uses TRBV18 with TRBJ1-1; no definite D call. Trimming took 0 bases from V and 2 from J, leaving 7 bases between them. Germline CDR1 is KGHSH and CDR2 is LQKENI. CDR3 length: 14 amino acids. Drawing the rest from reference TRBV18 and TRBJ1-1, the complete variable domain is NAGVMQNPRHLVRRRGQEARLRCSPMKGHSHVYWYRQLPEEGLKFMVYLQKENIIDESGMPKERFSAEFPKEGPSILRIQQVVRGDSAAYFCASSPPALNTEAFFGQGTRLTVV.

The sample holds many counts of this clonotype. CDR3 sequence reads: CASRLPQGGETQYF. CDR3 DNA: TGTGCCAGCAGACTCCCACAGGGTGGGGAGACCCAGTACTTC. V gene TRBV6-5 combines with J gene TRBJ2-5, with D possibly TRBD1 on 6 matching bases. The V and J ends lost 6 bases and 5 bases respectively, with 16 bases between them. The CDR3 sequence is 14 residues long. Germline CDR1 is MNHEY and CDR2 is SVGAGI.

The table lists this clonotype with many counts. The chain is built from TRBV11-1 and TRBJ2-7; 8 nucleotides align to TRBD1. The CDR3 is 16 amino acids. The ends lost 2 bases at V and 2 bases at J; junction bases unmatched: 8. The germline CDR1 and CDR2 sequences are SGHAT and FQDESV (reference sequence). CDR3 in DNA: TGTGCCAGCAGCTTAACTGGGGGGACAGGAGCCTACGAGCAGTACTTC. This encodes CASSLTGGTGAYEQYF. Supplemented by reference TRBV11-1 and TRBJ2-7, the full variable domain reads EAEVAQSPRYKITEKSQAVAFWCDPISGHATLYWYRQILGQGPELLVQFQDESVVDDSQLPKDRFSAERLKGVDSTLKIQPAELGDSAMYLCASSLTGGTGAYEQYFGPGTRLTVT.

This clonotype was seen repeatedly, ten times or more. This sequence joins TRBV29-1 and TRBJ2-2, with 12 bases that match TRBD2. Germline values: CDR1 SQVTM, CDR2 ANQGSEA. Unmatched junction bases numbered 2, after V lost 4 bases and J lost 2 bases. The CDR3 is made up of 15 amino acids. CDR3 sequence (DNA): TGCAGCGTTGGGACTAGCGGGGCCAACACCGGGGAGCTGTTTTTT. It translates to CSVGTSGANTGELFF.

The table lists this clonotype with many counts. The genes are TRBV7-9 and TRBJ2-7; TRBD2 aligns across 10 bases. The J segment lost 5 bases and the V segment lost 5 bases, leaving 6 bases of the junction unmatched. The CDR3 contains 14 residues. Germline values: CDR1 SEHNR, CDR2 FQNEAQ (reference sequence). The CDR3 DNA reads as TGTGCCAGCAGCCCAGCGGGAGGGCCCCACGAGCAGTACTTC. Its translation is CASSPAGGPHEQYF.

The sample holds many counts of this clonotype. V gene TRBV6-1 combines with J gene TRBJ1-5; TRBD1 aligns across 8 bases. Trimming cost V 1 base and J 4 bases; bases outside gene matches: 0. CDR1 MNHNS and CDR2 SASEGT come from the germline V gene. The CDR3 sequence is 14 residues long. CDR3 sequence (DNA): TGTGCCAGCAGTGAAGGGACAGGGAATCAGCCCCAGCATTTT. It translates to CASSEGTGNQPQHF.

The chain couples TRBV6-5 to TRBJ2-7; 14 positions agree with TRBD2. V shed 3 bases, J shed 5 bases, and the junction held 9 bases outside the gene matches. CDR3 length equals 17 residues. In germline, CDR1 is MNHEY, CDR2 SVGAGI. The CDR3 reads CASSYSGLAGEVNEQYF. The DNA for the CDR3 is TGTGCCAGCAGTTATTCGGGACTAGCGGGAGAGGTTAACGAGCAGTACTTC.

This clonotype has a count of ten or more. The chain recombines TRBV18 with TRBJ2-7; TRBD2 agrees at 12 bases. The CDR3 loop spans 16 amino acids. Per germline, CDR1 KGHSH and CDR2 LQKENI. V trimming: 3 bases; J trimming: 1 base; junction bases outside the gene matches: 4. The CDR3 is CASSPGGLAGSYEQYF. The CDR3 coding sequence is TGTGCCAGCTCACCTGGGGGACTAGCGGGTTCCTACGAGCAGTACTTC.

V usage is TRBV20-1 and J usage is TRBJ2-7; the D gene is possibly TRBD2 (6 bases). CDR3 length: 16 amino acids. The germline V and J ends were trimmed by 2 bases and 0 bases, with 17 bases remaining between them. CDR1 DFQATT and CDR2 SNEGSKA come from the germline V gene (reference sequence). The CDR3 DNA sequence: TGCAGTGCTAGATCCTACGGCGGGATCAGCTCCTACGAGCAGTACTTC. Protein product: CSARSYGGISSYEQYF.

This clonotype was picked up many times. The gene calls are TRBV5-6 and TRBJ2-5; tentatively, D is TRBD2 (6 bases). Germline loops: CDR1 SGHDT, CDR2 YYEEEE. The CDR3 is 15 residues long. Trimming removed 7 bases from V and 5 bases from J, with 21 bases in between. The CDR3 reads CASASGGRRGETQYF. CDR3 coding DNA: TGTGCCAGCGCCTCCGGGGGACGCCGAGGGGAGACCCAGTACTTC.

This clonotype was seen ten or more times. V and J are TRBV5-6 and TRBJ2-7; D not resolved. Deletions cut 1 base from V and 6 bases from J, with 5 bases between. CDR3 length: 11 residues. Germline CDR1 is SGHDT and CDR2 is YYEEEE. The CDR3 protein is CASSLPGEQYF. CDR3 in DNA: TGTGCCAGCAGCTTGCCCGGCGAGCAGTACTTC.

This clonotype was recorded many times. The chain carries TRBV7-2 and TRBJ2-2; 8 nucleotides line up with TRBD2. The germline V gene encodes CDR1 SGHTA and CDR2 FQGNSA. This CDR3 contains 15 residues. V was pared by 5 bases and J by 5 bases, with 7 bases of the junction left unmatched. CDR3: CASSQGLDSTGELFF. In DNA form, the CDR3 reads TGTGCCAGCAGCCAGGGACTAGATAGTACCGGGGAGCTGTTTTTT.